This T cell receptor beta chain was captured in a study of immune evolution from preneoplasia to lung adenocarcinoma. Assay: immunoSEQ multiplex PCR; the TCRdb copy retains only in-frame clones and omits some. There are about 8,200 clones in the sample; around 82% occur only once, and roughly 7% lies in the top ten. H&E slides confirmed each diagnosis, reviewed by two pathologists independently. Trimming left V 0 bases short and J 5 bases short, with 5 bases between. From germline, CDR1 is SGHNT and CDR2 YYREEE (reference sequence). The CDR3 spans 13 residues. Sequences were obtained from FFPE adjacent normal lung tissue. The J gene is TRBJ2-2, the V gene TRBV5-4; no clear D. This receptor was taken from a person aged 70 to 85 with lung adenocarcinoma. The CDR3 region is CASSLVHTGELFF. The CDR3 DNA reads TGTGCCAGCAGCTTGGTTCATACCGGGGAGCTGTTTTTT.